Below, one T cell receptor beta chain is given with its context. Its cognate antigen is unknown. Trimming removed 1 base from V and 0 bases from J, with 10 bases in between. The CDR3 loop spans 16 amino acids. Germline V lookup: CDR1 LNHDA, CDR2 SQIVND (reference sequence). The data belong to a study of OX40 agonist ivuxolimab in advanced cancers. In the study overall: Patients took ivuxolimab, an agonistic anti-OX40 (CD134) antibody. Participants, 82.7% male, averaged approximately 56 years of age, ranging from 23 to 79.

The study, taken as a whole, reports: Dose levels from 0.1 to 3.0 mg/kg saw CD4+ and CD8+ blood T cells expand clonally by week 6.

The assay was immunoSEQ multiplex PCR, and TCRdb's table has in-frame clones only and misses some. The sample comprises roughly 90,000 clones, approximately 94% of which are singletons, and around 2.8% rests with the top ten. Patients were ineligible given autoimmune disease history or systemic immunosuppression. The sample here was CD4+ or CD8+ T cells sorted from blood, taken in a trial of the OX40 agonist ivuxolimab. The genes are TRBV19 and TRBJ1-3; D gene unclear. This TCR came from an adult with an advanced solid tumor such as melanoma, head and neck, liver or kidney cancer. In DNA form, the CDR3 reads TGTGCCAGTAGTATAGGCGCAGCCAACTCTGGAAACACCATATATTTT. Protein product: CASSIGAANSGNTIYF.